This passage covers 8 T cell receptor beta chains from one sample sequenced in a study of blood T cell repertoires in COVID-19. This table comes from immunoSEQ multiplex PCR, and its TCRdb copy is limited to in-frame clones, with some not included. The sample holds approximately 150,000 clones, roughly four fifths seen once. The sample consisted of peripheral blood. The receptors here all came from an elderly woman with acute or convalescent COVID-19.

The CDR3 DNA reads as TGTGCCAGCAGCTTAGCGCGCGGTACTGAAGCTTTCTTT. This codes for CASSLARGTEAFF. This chain connects TRBV7-2 to TRBJ1-1; D not certain. Trimming cost V 0 bases and J 5 bases, with 7 bases left between them. The CDR3 contains 13 residues. Germline CDR1 and CDR2: SGHTA and FQGNSA.

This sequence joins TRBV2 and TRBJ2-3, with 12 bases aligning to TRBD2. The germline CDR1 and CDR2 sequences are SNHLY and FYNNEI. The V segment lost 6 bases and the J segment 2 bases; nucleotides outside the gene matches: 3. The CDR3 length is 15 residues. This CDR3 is CASSLAGGPTDTQYF. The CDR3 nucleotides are TGTGCCAGCAGCCTAGCGGGGGGGCCCACAGATACGCAGTATTTT.

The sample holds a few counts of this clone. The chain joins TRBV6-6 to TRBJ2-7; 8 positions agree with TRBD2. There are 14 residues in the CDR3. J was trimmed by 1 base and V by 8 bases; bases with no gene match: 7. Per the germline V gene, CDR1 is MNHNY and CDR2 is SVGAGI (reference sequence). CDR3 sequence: CASEAGTRSYEQYF. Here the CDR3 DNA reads TGTGCCAGCGAAGCCGGGACTAGATCCTACGAGCAGTACTTC.

The CDR3 here is CASSSGASSYNEQFF. The CDR3 DNA reads TGTGCCAGCAGTTCAGGGGCTAGCTCCTACAATGAGCAGTTCTTC. V is TRBV9 and J is TRBJ2-1, with D possibly being TRBD1 (6 bases). CDR1 and CDR2 (germline): SGDLS, YYNGEE. With 5 bases removed from V and 0 bases from J, the gap between germline ends came to 12 bases. The CDR3 spans 15 residues.

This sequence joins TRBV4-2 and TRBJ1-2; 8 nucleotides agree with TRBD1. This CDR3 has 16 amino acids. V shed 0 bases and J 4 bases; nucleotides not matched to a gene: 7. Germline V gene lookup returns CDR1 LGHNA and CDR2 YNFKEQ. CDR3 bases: TGTGCCAGCAGCCAAGAGGTCAGGACAGGGTCCTATGGCTACACCTTC. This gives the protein CASSQEVRTGSYGYTF.

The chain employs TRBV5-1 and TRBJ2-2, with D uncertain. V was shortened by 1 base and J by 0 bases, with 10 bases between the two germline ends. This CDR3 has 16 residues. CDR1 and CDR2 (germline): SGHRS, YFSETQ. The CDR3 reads CASSLSNRANTGELFF. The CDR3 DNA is TGCGCCAGCAGCTTGTCGAACAGAGCGAACACCGGGGAGCTGTTTTTT.

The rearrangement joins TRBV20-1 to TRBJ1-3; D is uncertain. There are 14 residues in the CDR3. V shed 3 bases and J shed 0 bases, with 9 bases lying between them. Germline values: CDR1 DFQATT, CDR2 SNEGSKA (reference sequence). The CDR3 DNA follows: TGCAGTGCTAGTCGGACTACCTCTGGAAACACCATATATTTT. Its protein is CSASRTTSGNTIYF.

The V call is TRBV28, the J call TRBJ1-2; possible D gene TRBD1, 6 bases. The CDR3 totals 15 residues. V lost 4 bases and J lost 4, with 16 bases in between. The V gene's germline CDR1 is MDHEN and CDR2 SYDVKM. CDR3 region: CASSSFQGRGYGYTF. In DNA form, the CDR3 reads TGTGCCAGCAGTTCTTTTCAGGGGCGCGGCTATGGCTACACCTTC.